The 32 T cell receptor beta chains below all came from one sample that was sequenced in a study of CD8 T cells in Susac syndrome (dated by TCRdb to between 2018 and 2021). The library was generated by the immunoSEQ multiplex PCR assay. RNA was extracted using the RNeasy kit, and roughly 0.45 to 1 microgram was reverse transcribed with random hexamers. TCRdb reprocessed the public reads (quality trimming at Q25 with fastp, clone calling with MiXCR) and kept in-frame beta chains. Each entry is one CDR3 protein sequence, shown with its most common DNA and genes. The sample table lists about 180,000 distinct CDR3 sequences, 90% to 95% of them with a count of one. The ten largest clones capture 0.085% to 0.1% of the sample. Sequencing input: CD4+ T cells from PBMCs. The source of these receptors is a human donor with Susac syndrome.

V usage is TRBV30 and J usage is TRBJ1-3; D unresolved. Germline lookup yields CDR1 GTSNPN and CDR2 SVGIG (reference sequence). CDR3 size: 14 residues. Trimming cost V 3 bases and J 4 bases, with 13 bases left between them. In DNA form, the CDR3 reads TGTGCCTGGAGCTCCGATCCGGTCGGAAACACCATATATTTT. Its translation is CAWSSDPVGNTIYF.

The genes are TRBV18 and TRBJ2-7; tentative D call: TRBD2 (5 bases). The CDR3 totals 15 residues. Germline loops: CDR1 KGHSH, CDR2 LQKENI. V shed 3 bases and J shed 1 base, with 13 bases lying between them. The CDR3 reads CASSPAEEGSYEQYF. CDR3 DNA: TGTGCCAGCTCACCGGCGGAAGAGGGATCCTACGAGCAGTACTTC.

This clonotype was seen once. DNA for the CDR3: TGCAGCGTTGGTAACAGGGGAGACGAGCAGTACTTC. Translated: CSVGNRGDEQYF. The chain employs TRBV29-1 and TRBJ2-7, with TRBD1 matching 7 bases. CDR3 size: 12 residues. Trimming cost V 4 bases and J 5 bases; bases outside gene matches: 5. Germline CDR1 is SQVTM and CDR2 is ANQGSEA.

The chain recombines TRBV4-3 with TRBJ2-5; a weak D match, TRBD1 (6 bases). CDR1 LGHNA and CDR2 YSLEER come from the germline V gene. V lost 4 bases and J lost 4, with 13 bases in between. The CDR3 runs 14 residues. For the CDR3, the DNA is TGCGCCAGCAGCCTCAAGAGGGGGAGAGAGACCCAGTACTTC. This encodes CASSLKRGRETQYF.

This rearrangement joins TRBV6-2 or TRBV6-3 to TRBJ2-1; either TRBD1 or TRBD2 may supply D (5 bases each). Germline-derived CDR1 and CDR2 are MNHEY and SVGEGT. This CDR3 has 13 residues. Deletions cut 5 bases from V and 9 bases from J, with 14 bases between. CDR3 loop: CASSGTRGSEQFF. The CDR3 coding sequence is TGTGCCAGCAGTGGGACGAGAGGGAGTGAGCAGTTCTTC.

The rearrangement joins TRBV16 to TRBJ2-1; no firm D call. Deletions cut 4 bases from V and 12 bases from J, with 13 bases between. CDR1 and CDR2 (germline): KGHSY, FQNENV. CDR3 length equals 12 residues. Here the CDR3 DNA reads TGTGCCAGCAGCCTACCTCCAAGTACGCAGTTCTTC. Its translation is CASSLPPSTQFF. Drawing the rest from reference TRBV16 and TRBJ2-1, the complete variable domain is GEEVAQTPKHLVRGEGQKAKLYCAPIKGHSYVFWYQQVLKNEFKFLISFQNENVFDETGMPKERFSAKCLPNSPCSLEIQATKLEDSAVYFCASSLPPSTQFFGPGTRLTVL.

The V and J genes are TRBV10-3 and TRBJ2-1; D uncertain. Between the trimmed V and J ends, which lost 6 bases and 2 bases, there was a span of 5 bases. There are 12 residues in the CDR3. Germline lookup yields CDR1 ENHRY and CDR2 SYGVKD. The CDR3 DNA sequence: TGTGCCATCAGGACTGCCTACAATGAGCAGTTCTTC. It codes for CAIRTAYNEQFF.

V gene TRBV18 combines with J gene TRBJ1-1; no reliable D call. The germline gives CDR1 KGHSH, CDR2 LQKENI. The V end lost 4 bases, the J end lost 7 bases, and 16 bases lay between the germline ends. CDR3 length equals 14 residues. CDR3 in amino acids: CASSQLTLEYEAFF. The CDR3 region has the DNA TGTGCCAGCTCACAACTGACATTAGAGTATGAAGCTTTCTTT.

The chain has TRBV7-2 and TRBJ2-2; D call uncertain. CDR1 and CDR2 (germline): SGHTA, FQGNSA. Trimming took 8 bases from V and 6 from J, leaving 7 bases between them. The CDR3 extends over 11 amino acids. The CDR3 coding sequence is TGTGCCAGCTCGTTGTCCGGGGAGCTGTTTTTT. It encodes CASSLSGELFF.

V usage is TRBV24-1 and J usage is TRBJ2-5, with 8 bases lining up with TRBD2. The germline CDR1 and CDR2 sequences are KGHDR and SFDVKD. The CDR3 is 16 residues long. V lost 2 bases to trimming and J lost 4 bases; unmatched junction nucleotides: 8. The CDR3 sequence is CATSDSTTGGGETQYF. The CDR3 DNA is TGTGCCACCAGTGATTCGACCACGGGAGGGGGAGAGACCCAGTACTTC.

The chain carries TRBV9 and TRBJ1-1; TRBD1 might be the D (6 bases). Trimming cost V 3 bases and J 1 base, with 10 bases left between them. The CDR3 has 14 amino acids. Germline CDR1 SGDLS, CDR2 YYNGEE. The CDR3 nucleotides are TGTGCCAGCAGCGCGGGACACCAGAACACTGAAGCTTTCTTT. The encoded protein is CASSAGHQNTEAFF.

The chain links TRBV30 to TRBJ2-1, with D hard to call. Germline lookup yields CDR1 GTSNPN and CDR2 SVGIG (reference sequence). Deletions cut 1 base from V and 4 bases from J, with 5 bases between. CDR3 length: 12 residues. This chain's CDR3 is CAWSGQYNEQFF. The CDR3 DNA reads TGTGCCTGGAGTGGTCAGTACAATGAGCAGTTCTTC.

The V and J genes are TRBV23-1 and TRBJ1-1, with D perhaps TRBD1 (5 bases). TRBV23-1 is an open reading frame, and its role is uncertain. V was pared by 2 bases and J by 1 base, with 11 bases between. The CDR3 contains 15 residues. DNA of the CDR3: TGCGCCAGCAGTCAAACAATCACAGGGAACACTGAAGCTTTCTTT. Translating gives CASSQTITGNTEAFF.

This chain connects TRBV11-1 to TRBJ2-3; D unclear. The CDR3 spans 14 residues. From germline, CDR1 is SGHAT and CDR2 FQDESV (reference sequence). Trimming took off 6 bases at V and 1 base at J, with 11 bases between the two ends. The CDR3 spells CASSSSRGTDTQYF. CDR3 in DNA: TGTGCCAGCAGTTCCAGCCGGGGCACAGATACGCAGTATTTT.

The gene calls are TRBV2 and TRBJ1-5, with TRBD1 matching over 7 bases. J lost 5 bases, V lost 7 bases, and 11 bases had no gene match. Germline lookup yields CDR1 SNHLY and CDR2 FYNNEI. The CDR3 is 15 residues long. The CDR3 DNA is TGTGCCAGCACTCCCTGGGTAGGGGGCGATCAGCCCCAGCATTTT. It encodes CASTPWVGGDQPQHF. Together with reference TRBV2 and TRBJ1-5, the CDR3 gives the full variable domain: EPEVTQTPSHQVTQMGQEVILRCVPISNHLYFYWYRQILGQKVEFLVSFYNNEISEKSEIFDDQFSVERPDGSNFTLKIRSTKLEDSAMYFCASTPWVGGDQPQHFGDGTRLSIL.

The chain couples TRBV3-1 to TRBJ1-3, with no clear D. Trimming removed 4 bases at V and 2 bases at J, with 15 bases between. CDR1 and CDR2 (germline): LGHDT, YNNKEL (reference sequence). The CDR3 spans 16 residues. The CDR3 DNA is TGTGCCAGCAGCCCCCAATCTGAGTTCACTGGAAACACCATATATTTT. It codes for CASSPQSEFTGNTIYF.

J is TRBJ1-5 and V is TRBV20-1; D is unclear. V lost 0 bases and J 2 bases, leaving 8 bases between the germline ends. In germline, CDR1 is DFQATT, CDR2 SNEGSKA (reference sequence). The CDR3 loop spans 14 amino acids. This chain's CDR3 is CSARDFGGNQPQHF. In nucleotides, the CDR3 is TGCAGTGCTAGAGATTTCGGGGGCAATCAGCCCCAGCATTTT.

The chain joins TRBV25-1 to TRBJ2-7; the D is unclear. With 5 bases removed from V and 6 bases from J, the gap between germline ends came to 8 bases. The CDR3 totals 11 residues. Germline loops: CDR1 MGHDK, CDR2 SYGVNS. DNA for the CDR3: TGTGCCAGCAGTATGGGAACCGAGCAGTACTTC. Amino acids: CASSMGTEQYF.

V is TRBV3-1 and J is TRBJ1-2; D may be TRBD1 (5 bases). Germline V gene data show CDR1 as LGHDT and CDR2 as YNNKEL (reference sequence). V lost 1 base to trimming and J lost 0 bases, with 9 bases between them. The CDR3 contains 15 residues. CDR3 loop: CASSQAGEANYGYTF. DNA for the CDR3: TGTGCCAGCAGCCAAGCGGGGGAGGCTAACTATGGCTACACCTTC.

The gene calls are TRBV12-3 or TRBV12-4 and TRBJ2-1; 12 bases agree with TRBD2. Trimming at V came to 5 bases and at J to 6 bases, leaving 5 bases not matched to a gene. This CDR3 contains 15 residues. The CDR3 DNA sequence: TGTGCCAGCAGTCGGACTAGCGGGGCAGGCAATGAGCAGTTCTTC. It codes for CASSRTSGAGNEQFF.

The chain links TRBV9 to TRBJ2-3; TRBD2 matches at 7 bases. The germline V gene has CDR1 SGDLS and CDR2 YYNGEE. The CDR3 is 16 amino acids. The V and J ends lost 1 base and 1 base, in that order; junction bases with no gene match: 6. In DNA, the CDR3 is TGTGCCAGCAGCGTATCCCCGGGGGGAGGCACAGATACGCAGTATTTT. Its translation is CASSVSPGGGTDTQYF.

V usage is TRBV3-1 and J usage is TRBJ1-2; 9 bases are a match to TRBD1. Germline values: CDR1 LGHDT, CDR2 YNNKEL (reference sequence). With V trimmed by 4 bases and J by 2 bases, 5 bases remained unmatched. This CDR3 spans 15 amino acids. CDR3 coding DNA: TGTGCCAGCAGCCGGTCCGGGACAGGGAACTATGGCTACACCTTC. It encodes CASSRSGTGNYGYTF.

The gene calls are TRBV18 and TRBJ2-6, with 7 bases that match TRBD1. The CDR3 runs 18 residues. V trimming: 1 base; J trimming: 0 bases; junction bases outside the gene matches: 6. Per germline, CDR1 KGHSH and CDR2 LQKENI. The CDR3 DNA follows: TGTGCCAGCTCACCACTGTGGGACAGAGCCTCTGGGGCCAACGTCCTGACTTTC. As protein: CASSPLWDRASGANVLTF.

The chain links TRBV7-9 to TRBJ2-1, with D possibly TRBD2 on 5 matching bases. Trimming took off 6 bases at V and 3 bases at J, with 21 bases between the two ends. CDR3 length: 17 residues. Germline CDR1 reads SEHNR; CDR2 reads FQNEAQ (reference sequence). The CDR3 region has the DNA TGTGCCAGCAGTTCCCCTGAGGGAAGGAGCCTCTACAATGAGCAGTTCTTC. It yields the protein CASSSPEGRSLYNEQFF.

The sample holds one count of this clonotype. The chain combines TRBV7-2 with TRBJ2-7; D perhaps matches TRBD1 (5 bases). CDR3 length: 13 amino acids. Germline CDR1 reads SGHTA; CDR2 reads FQGNSA. Trimming stripped 5 bases from V and 7 bases from J, with 15 bases between. CDR3 sequence (DNA): TGTGCCAGCAGCCTCGAGACAGCGAGGGAGCAGTACTTC. It codes for CASSLETAREQYF.

The chain links TRBV2 to TRBJ2-3, with 11 positions matching TRBD2. V dropped 4 bases and J dropped 5; count of bases not matched to a gene: 11. Germline CDR1 SNHLY, CDR2 FYNNEI. This CDR3 spans 17 amino acids. This CDR3 is CASSVRSSGGTGDTQYF. In DNA form, the CDR3 reads TGTGCCAGCAGTGTAAGGTCTAGCGGGGGGACAGGAGATACGCAGTATTTT. The full variable domain, its missing parts supplied by reference TRBV2 and TRBJ2-3, is EPEVTQTPSHQVTQMGQEVILRCVPISNHLYFYWYRQILGQKVEFLVSFYNNEISEKSEIFDDQFSVERPDGSNFTLKIRSTKLEDSAMYFCASSVRSSGGTGDTQYFGPGTRLTVL.

The gene calls are TRBV30 and TRBJ2-7; D gene unclear. The CDR3 sequence is 12 residues long. V lost 0 bases and J 5 bases, leaving 8 bases between the germline ends. Germline values: CDR1 GTSNPN, CDR2 SVGIG (reference sequence). Here the CDR3 DNA reads TGTGCCTGGAGTGTAAACAGCAACGAGCAGTACTTC. Encoded protein: CAWSVNSNEQYF. Full variable domain (missing parts from reference TRBV30 and TRBJ2-7): SQTIHQWPATLVQPVGSPLSLECTVEGTSNPNLYWYRQAAGRGLQLLFYSVGIGQISSEVPQNLSASRPQDRQFILSSKKLLLSDSGFYLCAWSVNSNEQYFGPGTRLTVT.

This clonotype was seen once. The gene calls are TRBV9 and TRBJ2-1; no reliable D call. The CDR3 runs 13 residues. Germline CDR1 is SGDLS and CDR2 is YYNGEE. Trimming left V 2 bases short and J 5 bases short, with 8 bases between. CDR3 region: CASSVSGDNEQFF. Written as DNA, the CDR3 is TGTGCCAGCAGCGTTTCTGGGGACAATGAGCAGTTCTTC.

The CDR3 loop reads CSVEDSGANVLTF. The CDR3 DNA follows: TGCAGCGTAGAGGACTCTGGGGCCAACGTCCTGACTTTC. The chain carries TRBV29-1 and TRBJ2-6; no definite D call. This CDR3 has 13 residues. V dropped 6 bases and J dropped 0 bases, with 6 bases sitting between them. Germline V gene lookup returns CDR1 SQVTM and CDR2 ANQGSEA.

This chain joins TRBV20-1 and TRBJ2-7, with D possibly matching TRBD2 (6 bases). Germline lookup yields CDR1 DFQATT and CDR2 SNEGSKA (reference sequence). Deletions cut 2 bases from V and 2 bases from J, with 13 bases between. The CDR3 covers 14 residues. The CDR3 nucleotides read TGCAGTGCTAGAATGGGGACTGGGGCCTACGAGCAGTACTTC. Translated: CSARMGTGAYEQYF.

The chain recombines TRBV18 with TRBJ1-6; no definite D call. Germline V gene data show CDR1 as KGHSH and CDR2 as LQKENI. V lost 1 base, J lost 9 bases, and 7 bases lay in between. The CDR3 runs 13 residues. The CDR3 bases are TGTGCCAGCTCACCACGGGATCGTTCACCCCTCCACTTT. This encodes CASSPRDRSPLHF.

CDR3 in DNA: TGTGCCAGCAGCCTCGGGACAGGTGGCGACTACGAGCAGTACTTC. Its translation is CASSLGTGGDYEQYF. V and J are TRBV5-4 and TRBJ2-7; 8 bases agree with TRBD1. The trim removed 4 bases at V and 3 bases at J, leaving 9 bases unmatched. Per germline, CDR1 SGHNT and CDR2 YYREEE (reference sequence). This CDR3 has 15 amino acids.